This T cell receptor beta chain is from a study of identical twins. General study points: Zero-insertion analyses were open to partial confounding by invariant MAIT and iNKT cells.

Each CDR3 protein is one row after TCRdb ran MiXCR on the 5' RACE reads. The data contain hundreds of thousands of distinct CDR3 sequences, roughly 6.2% of them seen just once; the ten biggest clones take up around 1.9%. Germline CDR1 MDHEN, CDR2 SYDVKM. CDR3 length: 11 residues. Trimming took off 5 bases at V and 2 bases at J, with 4 bases between the two ends. Note on this clonotype: What it binds is not known.

This chain connects TRBV28 to TRBJ2-7; no definite D call. This clonotype was sampled from a man aged 18 to 30 in good health. The sample consisted of naive T cells sorted from blood. The CDR3 DNA is TGTGCCAGCAGTACTGCCTACGAGCAGTACGTC. Translating gives CASSTAYEQYV.